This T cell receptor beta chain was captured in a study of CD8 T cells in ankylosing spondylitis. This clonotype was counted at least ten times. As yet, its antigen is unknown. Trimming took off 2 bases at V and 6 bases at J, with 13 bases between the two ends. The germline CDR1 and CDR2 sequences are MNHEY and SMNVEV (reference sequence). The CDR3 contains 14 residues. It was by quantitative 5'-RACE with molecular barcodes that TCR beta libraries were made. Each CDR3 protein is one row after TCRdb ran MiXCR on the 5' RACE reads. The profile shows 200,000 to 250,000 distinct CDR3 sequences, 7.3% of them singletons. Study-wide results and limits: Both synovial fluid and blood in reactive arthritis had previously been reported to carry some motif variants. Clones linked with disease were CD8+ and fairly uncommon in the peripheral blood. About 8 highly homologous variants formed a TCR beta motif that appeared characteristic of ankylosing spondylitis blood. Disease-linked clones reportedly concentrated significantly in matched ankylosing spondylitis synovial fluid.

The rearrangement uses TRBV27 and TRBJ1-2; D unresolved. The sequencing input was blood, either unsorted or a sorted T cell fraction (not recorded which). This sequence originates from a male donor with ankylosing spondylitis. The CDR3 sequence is CASSLGPNRDGYTF. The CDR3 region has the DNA TGTGCCAGCAGTTTAGGACCGAACAGAGATGGCTACACCTTC.